The 11 T cell receptor beta chains listed next were all sequenced from one sample in a study of blood T cell repertoires in COVID-19. Assay: immunoSEQ multiplex PCR; the TCRdb copy retains only in-frame clones and omits some. The table has hundreds of thousands of clones, more than 65% seen once; the top ten hold approximately 7.9%. The sequencing input was peripheral blood. The receptors originated from a woman aged 80 or over with acute or convalescent COVID-19.

This chain uses TRBV3-1 (or the pseudogene TRBV3-2) with TRBJ2-7, with D possibly matching TRBD1 (7 bases). Per the germline V gene, CDR1 is LGHDT and CDR2 is YNNKEL (reference sequence). V lost 1 base and J 5 bases, leaving 18 bases between the germline ends. This CDR3 is 16 amino acids long. DNA for the CDR3: TGTGCCAGCAGCCAAGCCCGGACAGGAGGGGGCGACGAGCAGTACTTC. Encoded protein: CASSQARTGGGDEQYF.

V usage is TRBV9 and J usage is TRBJ1-1, with TRBD1 as a possible D gene (5 bases). V was cut by 2 bases and J by 5 bases, with 13 bases left in between. Germline V gives CDR1 SGDLS, CDR2 YYNGEE. CDR3 length: 14 amino acids. The CDR3 protein is CASSVGQGWTEAFF. The CDR3 DNA is TGTGCCAGCAGCGTCGGGCAGGGTTGGACTGAAGCTTTCTTT.

The V call is TRBV6-2 or TRBV6-3, the J call TRBJ2-5; D not certain. V was pared by 4 bases and J by 3 bases, with 3 bases between. CDR1 is MNHEY and CDR2 is SVGEGT in the germline V gene. This CDR3 contains 11 residues. In DNA form, the CDR3 reads TGTGCCAGCAGTTTAGAAGAGACCCAGTACTTC. Translated, it gives CASSLEETQYF.

The chain uses TRBV10-2 and TRBJ2-7; 9 bases are shared with TRBD1. Looked up from germline, CDR1 is WSHSY and CDR2 is SAAADI. The CDR3 consists of 15 residues. With 3 bases clipped from V and 4 bases from J, the junction kept 7 bases outside the gene matches. CDR3 DNA sequence: TGCGCCAGCAGTGATTTGGGGGACAGGGTGTACGAGCAGTACTTC. Translation: CASSDLGDRVYEQYF.

The chain uses TRBV6-5 and TRBJ2-1, with 7 bases identical to TRBD1. With 2 bases clipped from V and 7 bases from J, the junction kept 8 bases outside the gene matches. Looked up from germline, CDR1 is MNHEY and CDR2 is SVGAGI. The CDR3 runs to 15 residues. CDR3 loop: CASSYVTGSTNEQFF. For the CDR3, the DNA is TGTGCCAGCAGTTACGTGACAGGGTCAACGAATGAGCAGTTCTTC.

This chain links TRBV14 with TRBJ1-2; D is undetermined. Germline V gene data show CDR1 as SGHDN and CDR2 as FVKESK. Deletions cut 0 bases from V and 5 bases from J, with 10 bases between. The length of the CDR3 is 14 residues. Here the CDR3 reads CASSQDFGGYGYTF. Here the CDR3 DNA reads TGTGCCAGCAGCCAAGACTTTGGAGGGTATGGCTACACCTTC. The full variable domain, completed using reference TRBV14 and TRBJ1-2, is EAGVTQFPSHSVIEKGQTVTLRCDPISGHDNLYWYRRVMGKEIKFLLHFVKESKQDESGMPNNRFLAERTGGTYSTLKVQPAELEDSGVYFCASSQDFGGYGYTFGSGTRLTVV.

The J gene is TRBJ2-3, the V gene TRBV7-9; D gene uncertain. The CDR3 has 12 amino acids. V lost 5 bases to trimming and J lost 4 bases, with 7 bases between them. Germline CDR1 SEHNR, CDR2 FQNEAQ (reference sequence). The CDR3: CASSQYPDTQYF. Here the CDR3 DNA reads TGTGCCAGCAGCCAGTACCCAGATACGCAGTATTTT. The full variable domain, its missing parts supplied by reference TRBV7-9 and TRBJ2-3, is DTGVSQNPRHKITKRGQNVTFRCDPISEHNRLYWYRQTLGQGPEFLTYFQNEAQLEKSRLLSDRFSAERPKGSFSTLEIQRTEQGDSAMYLCASSQYPDTQYFGPGTRLTVL.

The rearrangement joins TRBV27 to TRBJ1-2; a possible D gene is TRBD1 (5 bases). V lost 2 bases to trimming and J lost 8 bases, with 15 bases between them. This CDR3 comprises 14 residues. Germline CDR1 and CDR2: MNHEY and SMNVEV (reference sequence). This chain's CDR3 is CASSLEVGGRGYTF. DNA for the CDR3: TGTGCCAGCAGTTTAGAGGTGGGGGGACGGGGCTACACCTTC.

This chain connects TRBV11-3 to TRBJ1-1; the D is unclear. The CDR3 runs 16 residues. The V end was cut by 5 bases, the J end by 5 bases, with 21 bases between. Looked up from germline, CDR1 is SGHNT and CDR2 is YENEEA. The CDR3 bases are TGTGCCAGCAGCCCCTGGACCGCGCAGAGAGGGACTGAAGCTTTCTTT. Its protein product is CASSPWTAQRGTEAFF.

The chain links TRBV18 to TRBJ1-1; 7 bases align to TRBD1. The ends lost 5 bases at V and 1 base at J; junction bases unmatched: 1. The CDR3 consists of 13 residues. Germline values: CDR1 KGHSH, CDR2 LQKENI. The CDR3 loop is CASSAGGNTEAFF. CDR3 DNA: TGTGCCAGCTCAGCAGGGGGGAACACTGAAGCTTTCTTT.

The chain joins TRBV15 to TRBJ2-7; D possibly corresponds to TRBD2 (6 bases). Germline CDR1 and CDR2: LNHNV and YYDKDF (reference sequence). The CDR3 extends over 15 amino acids. The ends were cut back, 1 base at V and 3 bases at J, with 13 bases in the middle. DNA for the CDR3: TGTGCCACCAGCAGAGTCGGCGGAGGGAACTACGAGCAGTACTTC. Its protein product is CATSRVGGGNYEQYF.